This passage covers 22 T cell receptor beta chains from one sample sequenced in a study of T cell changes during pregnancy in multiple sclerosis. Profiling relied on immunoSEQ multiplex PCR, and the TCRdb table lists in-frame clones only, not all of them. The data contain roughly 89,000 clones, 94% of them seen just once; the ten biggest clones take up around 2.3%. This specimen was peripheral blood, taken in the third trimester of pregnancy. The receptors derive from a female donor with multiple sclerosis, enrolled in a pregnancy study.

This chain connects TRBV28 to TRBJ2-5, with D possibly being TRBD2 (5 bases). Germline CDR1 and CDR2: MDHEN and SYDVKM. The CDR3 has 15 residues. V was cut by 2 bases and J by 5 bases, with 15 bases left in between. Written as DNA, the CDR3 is TGTGCCAGCAGTTTAGGATTCGGGAAACCCGAGACCCAGTACTTC. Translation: CASSLGFGKPETQYF.

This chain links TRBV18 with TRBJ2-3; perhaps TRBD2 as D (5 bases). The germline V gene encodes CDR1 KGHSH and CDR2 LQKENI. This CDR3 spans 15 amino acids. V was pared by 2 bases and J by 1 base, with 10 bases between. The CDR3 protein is CASSPGTRGTDTQYF. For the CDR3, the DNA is TGTGCCAGCTCACCAGGAACGAGGGGCACAGATACGCAGTATTTT.

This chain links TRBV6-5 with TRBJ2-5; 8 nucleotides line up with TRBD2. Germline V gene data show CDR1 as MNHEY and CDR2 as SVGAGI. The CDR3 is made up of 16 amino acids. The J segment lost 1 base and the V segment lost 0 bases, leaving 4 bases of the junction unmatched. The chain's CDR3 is CASSYSRGRSQETQYF. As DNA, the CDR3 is TGTGCCAGCAGTTACTCGCGCGGGAGGTCCCAAGAGACCCAGTACTTC.

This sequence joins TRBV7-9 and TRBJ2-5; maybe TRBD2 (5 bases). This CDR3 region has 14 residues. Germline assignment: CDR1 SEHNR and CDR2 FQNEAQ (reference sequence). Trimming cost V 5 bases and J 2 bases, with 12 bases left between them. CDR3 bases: TGTGCCAGCAGCCTAAGCCGGGGACAAGAGACCCAGTACTTC. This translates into CASSLSRGQETQYF.

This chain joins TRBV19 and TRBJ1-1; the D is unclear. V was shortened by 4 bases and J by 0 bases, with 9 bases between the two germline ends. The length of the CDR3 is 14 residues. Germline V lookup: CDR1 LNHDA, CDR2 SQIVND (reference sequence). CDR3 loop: CASSTNIMNTEAFF. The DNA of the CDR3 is TGTGCCAGTAGTACGAACATAATGAACACTGAAGCTTTCTTT.

CDR3 sequence reads: CAWSFLGQSYGYTF. CDR3 bases: TGTGCCTGGAGCTTTTTGGGGCAGTCCTATGGCTACACCTTC. The chain joins TRBV30 to TRBJ1-2, with a tentative D call TRBD1 (5 bases). The CDR3 is made up of 14 amino acids. From germline, CDR1 is GTSNPN and CDR2 SVGIG (reference sequence). Trimming stripped 3 bases from V and 4 bases from J, with 15 bases between.

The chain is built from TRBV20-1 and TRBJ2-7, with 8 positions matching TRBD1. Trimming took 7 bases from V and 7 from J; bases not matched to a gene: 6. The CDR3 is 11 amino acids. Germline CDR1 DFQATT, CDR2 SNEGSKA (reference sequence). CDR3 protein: CSVIRGREQYF. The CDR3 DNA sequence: TGCAGTGTGATCAGGGGGCGAGAGCAGTACTTC.

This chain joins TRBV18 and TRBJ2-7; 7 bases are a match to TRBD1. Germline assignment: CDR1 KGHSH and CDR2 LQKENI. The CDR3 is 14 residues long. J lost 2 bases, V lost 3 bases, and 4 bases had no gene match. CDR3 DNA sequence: TGTGCCAGCTCACCGAGGGACAGACCCTACGAGCAGTACTTC. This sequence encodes CASSPRDRPYEQYF. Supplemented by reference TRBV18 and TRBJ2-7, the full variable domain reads NAGVMQNPRHLVRRRGQEARLRCSPMKGHSHVYWYRQLPEEGLKFMVYLQKENIIDESGMPKERFSAEFPKEGPSILRIQQVVRGDSAAYFCASSPRDRPYEQYFGPGTRLTVT.

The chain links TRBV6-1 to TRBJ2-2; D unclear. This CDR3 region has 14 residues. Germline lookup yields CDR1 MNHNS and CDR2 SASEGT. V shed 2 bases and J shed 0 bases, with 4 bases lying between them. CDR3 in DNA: TGTGCCAGCAGTGAACTCCCGAACACCGGGGAGCTGTTTTTT. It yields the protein CASSELPNTGELFF.

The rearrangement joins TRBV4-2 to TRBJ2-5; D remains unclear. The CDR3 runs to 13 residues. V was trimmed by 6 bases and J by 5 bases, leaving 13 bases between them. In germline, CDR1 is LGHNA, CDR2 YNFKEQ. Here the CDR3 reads CASSPIPLETQYF. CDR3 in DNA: TGTGCCAGCAGTCCAATTCCACTGGAGACCCAGTACTTC.

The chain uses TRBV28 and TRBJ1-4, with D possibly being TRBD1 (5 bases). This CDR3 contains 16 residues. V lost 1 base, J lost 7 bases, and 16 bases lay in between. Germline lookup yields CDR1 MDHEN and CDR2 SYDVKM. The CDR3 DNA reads TGTGCCAGCAGTTTATTAGGGGCAGGGCAAGGTGAAAAACTGTTTTTT. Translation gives CASSLLGAGQGEKLFF.

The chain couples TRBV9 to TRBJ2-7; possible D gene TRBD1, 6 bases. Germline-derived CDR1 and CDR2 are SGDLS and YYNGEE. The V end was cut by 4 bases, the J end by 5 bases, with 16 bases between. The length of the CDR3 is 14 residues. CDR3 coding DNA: TGTGCCAGCAGCATAAACGACAGGCGCGACGAGCAGTACTTC. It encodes CASSINDRRDEQYF.

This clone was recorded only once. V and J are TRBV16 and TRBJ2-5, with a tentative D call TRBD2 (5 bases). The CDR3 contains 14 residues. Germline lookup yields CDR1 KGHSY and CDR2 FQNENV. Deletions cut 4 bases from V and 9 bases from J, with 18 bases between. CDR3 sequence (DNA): TGTGCCAGCAGCCCCTCAGGAGGTTTAGTATCCCAGTACTTC. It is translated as CASSPSGGLVSQYF.

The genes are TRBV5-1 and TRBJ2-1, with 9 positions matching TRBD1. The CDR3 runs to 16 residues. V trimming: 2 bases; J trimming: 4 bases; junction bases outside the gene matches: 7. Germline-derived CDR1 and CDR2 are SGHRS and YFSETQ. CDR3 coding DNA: TGCGCCAGCAGCTTCCACCGCGGACAGGGGTACAATGAGCAGTTCTTC. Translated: CASSFHRGQGYNEQFF.

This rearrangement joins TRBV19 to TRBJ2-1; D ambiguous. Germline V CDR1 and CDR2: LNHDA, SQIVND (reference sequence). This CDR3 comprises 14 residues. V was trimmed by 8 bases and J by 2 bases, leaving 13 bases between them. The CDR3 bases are TGTGCCAGTGAAGCGCCACCTCCCTACAATGAGCAGTTCTTC. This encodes CASEAPPPYNEQFF.

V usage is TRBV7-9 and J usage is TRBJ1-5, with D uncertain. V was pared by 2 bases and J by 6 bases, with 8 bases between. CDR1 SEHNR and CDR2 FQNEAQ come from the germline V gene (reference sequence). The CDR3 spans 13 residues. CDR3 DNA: TGTGCCAGCAGCTTATTGGCGGGTCAGCCCCAGCATTTT. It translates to CASSLLAGQPQHF.

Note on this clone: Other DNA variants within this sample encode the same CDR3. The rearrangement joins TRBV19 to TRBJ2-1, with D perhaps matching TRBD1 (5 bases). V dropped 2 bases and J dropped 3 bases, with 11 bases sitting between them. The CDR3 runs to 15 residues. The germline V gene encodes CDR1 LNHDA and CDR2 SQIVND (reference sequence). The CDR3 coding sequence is TGTGCCAGTAGTATATCTGGTAGGGGCTACAATGAGCAGTTCTTC. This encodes CASSISGRGYNEQFF.

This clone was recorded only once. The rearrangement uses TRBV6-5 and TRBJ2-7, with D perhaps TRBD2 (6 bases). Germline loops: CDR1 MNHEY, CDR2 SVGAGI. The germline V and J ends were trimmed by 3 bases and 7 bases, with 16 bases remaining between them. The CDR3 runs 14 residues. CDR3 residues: CASSYFQRAVEQYF. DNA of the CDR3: TGTGCCAGCAGTTATTTCCAGCGGGCCGTGGAGCAGTACTTC.

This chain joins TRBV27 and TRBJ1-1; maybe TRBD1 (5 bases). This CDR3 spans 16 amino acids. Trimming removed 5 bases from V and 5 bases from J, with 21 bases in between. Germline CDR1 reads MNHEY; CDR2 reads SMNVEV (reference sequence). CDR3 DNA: TGTGCCAGCAGTCCCTATACGGGGGTTGGAGGTACTGAAGCTTTCTTT. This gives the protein CASSPYTGVGGTEAFF.

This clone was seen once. The CDR3 is CASSWVGRTSTDTQYF. The CDR3 DNA sequence: TGTGCCAGCAGCTGGGTAGGGAGGACTAGCACAGATACGCAGTATTTT. The chain links TRBV5-6 to TRBJ2-3; maybe TRBD2 (6 bases). Per the germline V gene, CDR1 is SGHDT and CDR2 is YYEEEE. The CDR3 covers 16 residues. Trimming removed 3 bases from V and 0 bases from J, with 14 bases in between.

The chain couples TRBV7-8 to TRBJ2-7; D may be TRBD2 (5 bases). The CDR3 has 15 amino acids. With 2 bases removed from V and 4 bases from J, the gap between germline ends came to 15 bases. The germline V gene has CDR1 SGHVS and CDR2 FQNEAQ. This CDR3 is CASSLSRRATYEQYF. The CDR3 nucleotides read TGTGCCAGCAGCTTATCTAGGCGGGCGACTTACGAGCAGTACTTC.

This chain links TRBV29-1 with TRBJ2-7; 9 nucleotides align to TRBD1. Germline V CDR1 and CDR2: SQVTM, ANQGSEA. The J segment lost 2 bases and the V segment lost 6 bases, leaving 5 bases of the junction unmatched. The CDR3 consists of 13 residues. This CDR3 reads CSVTGQGTYEQYF. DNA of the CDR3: TGCAGCGTCACAGGACAGGGGACCTACGAGCAGTACTTC.